The rows below give T cell receptor beta chains drawn from one sample of a study of T cell repertoires in cytomegalovirus infection. TCRdb reanalysed the reads using MiXCR and keeps one entry per CDR3 protein. The top ten clones hold 12% of a sample with around 750,000 distinct CDR3 sequences, about 33% of them seen once. For these TCRs, the target antigens are not known. The sequencing here drew on cultured CD8+ T cells from PBMCs, taken from culture after CMV antigen stimulation. The receptor set was obtained from a human donor in good health (CMV status not recorded). Some clones in this sample may be carry-over from other donors' samples. CDR3s include the opening cysteine and the closing phenylalanine or tryptophan. The D gene is left open where the match is weak. Rows give clone size only sometimes, using once, few, many, or a class for an expanded clone.

cdr3_aa cdr3_nt v_call clone_size d_call j_call
CASSQWGEAFF TGCGCCAGCAGCCAGTGGGGCGAAGCTTTCTTT TRBV4-1 - - TRBJ1-1
CATAKYDTNTEAFF TGTGCCACCGCCAAGTACGATACGAACACTGAAGCTTTCTTT TRBV6-2/TRBV6-3 few - TRBJ1-1
CASSIGTGYGYTF TGTGCCAGCAGTATAGGGACAGGGTATGGCTACACCTTC TRBV19 few TRBD1 TRBJ1-2
CASSYQAGTYNEQFF TGTGCCAGCAGCTATCAAGCGGGAACGTACAATGAGCAGTTCTTC TRBV7-2 many TRBD2 TRBJ2-1
CASSYSRGDTYRVGEQYF TGTGCCAGCAGTTACTCGAGAGGGGACACCTACCGGGTTGGGGAGCAGTACTTC TRBV6-2/TRBV6-3 few - TRBJ2-7
CASSYSYNQETQYF TGTGCCAGCAGTTACTCATATAACCAAGAGACCCAGTACTTC TRBV6-2/TRBV6-3 few - TRBJ2-5
CASSGTSGGYPHGDEQFF TGTGCCAGCAGCGGGACTAGCGGGGGGTACCCTCACGGGGATGAGCAGTTCTTC TRBV7-9 - TRBD2 TRBJ2-1
CASKGTDTQYF TGTGCCAGCAAGGGGACAGATACGCAGTATTTT TRBV12-3/TRBV12-4 - - TRBJ2-3
CASRGPDTYEQYF TGTGCCAGCAGGGGTCCTGACACCTACGAGCAGTACTTC TRBV14 - - TRBJ2-7
CASSIGQGANQFF TGTGCCAGCAGTATCGGACAGGGGGCGAATCAGTTCTTC TRBV27 - TRBD1 TRBJ2-1
CASRIRDSMYEQYF TGTGCCAGCAGAATTCGGGACTCCATGTACGAGCAGTACTTC TRBV6-1 - - TRBJ2-7
CASSMGNQETQYF TGTGCCAGCAGTATGGGCAACCAAGAGACCCAGTACTTC TRBV28 - - TRBJ2-5
CASSLVEASSYNSPLHF TGTGCCAGCAGCTTAGTAGAGGCCTCCTCCTATAATTCACCCCTCCACTTT TRBV11-2 - - TRBJ1-6
CASSQDGAGQGAYEQYF TGCGCCAGCAGCCAAGATGGTGCGGGACAGGGGGCCTACGAGCAGTACTTC TRBV4-1 few TRBD1 TRBJ2-7
CASSSEAYYNSPLHF TGTGCCAGCAGTTCGGAGGCGTACTATAATTCACCCCTCCACTTT TRBV27 few - TRBJ1-6
CAASRGAYNEQFF TGTGCCGCTTCGCGGGGGGCCTACAATGAGCAGTTCTTC TRBV27 few TRBD2 TRBJ2-1
CASTPGRVGIYGYTF TGTGCCAGCACCCCGGGCAGGGTAGGAATCTATGGCTACACCTTC TRBV12-3/TRBV12-4 many - TRBJ1-2
CASSLSWVPNVLTF TGTGCCAGCAGTTTATCATGGGTCCCCAACGTCCTGACTTTC TRBV27 once - TRBJ2-6
CASSFLVRETYEQYF TGTGCCAGCAGCTTTCTAGTACGTGAAACCTACGAGCAGTACTTC TRBV7-8 many - TRBJ2-7
CASRKDREKLFF TGTGCCAGCAGGAAGGACAGGGAAAAACTGTTTTTT TRBV7-9 many TRBD1 TRBJ1-4
CASHNRADTQYF TGTGCCAGCCATAACAGGGCAGATACGCAGTATTTT TRBV7-9 few - TRBJ2-3
CATTNRGSSLDGQFF TGTGCCACCACCAATCGGGGGAGTAGCCTTGATGGGCAGTTCTTC TRBV24-1 - - TRBJ2-1
CASSLFSGNTIYF TGTGCCAGCAGTTTATTCTCTGGAAACACCATATATTTT TRBV12-3/TRBV12-4 many - TRBJ1-3
CTSSLDREGITYEQFF TGTACCAGCAGCTTAGACAGGGAGGGCATTACATACGAGCAGTTCTTC TRBV7-9 - - TRBJ2-1
CASSQERNEQFF TGTGCCAGCAGCCAGGAGAGGAATGAGCAGTTCTTC TRBV7-6 few - TRBJ2-1
CASSSDGTSSYNSPLHF TGTGCCAGCAGCTCTGACGGGACCAGCTCCTATAATTCACCCCTCCACTTT TRBV13 - - TRBJ1-6
CASSQDLAIYF TGTGCCAGCAGCCAAGATTTGGCCATATATTTT TRBV3-1 once - TRBJ1-3
CSVGGQGKAGELFF TGCAGCGTTGGGGGGCAGGGGAAGGCCGGGGAGCTGTTTTTT TRBV29-1 - - TRBJ2-2
CASSLSMGSTEAFF TGTGCCAGCAGTTTATCTATGGGGTCAACTGAAGCTTTCTTT TRBV27 - - TRBJ1-1
CASNRGQVYGYTF TGTGCCAGCAACAGGGGGCAGGTCTATGGCTACACCTTC TRBV12-3/TRBV12-4 many TRBD1 TRBJ1-2
CASSYSGTGASEAFF TGTGCCAGCAGTTACTCGGGGACAGGGGCTTCTGAAGCTTTCTTT TRBV6-5 - TRBD1 TRBJ1-1
CASSVGDSLGGYTF TGTGCCAGCAGCGTAGGGGACAGCCTCGGCGGCTACACCTTC TRBV9 - TRBD1 TRBJ1-2
CASSQEFDRRSGNTIYF TGTGCCAGCAGCCAAGAATTCGACAGACGCTCTGGAAACACCATATATTTT TRBV14 - - TRBJ1-3
CSAPSGVSNEQFF TGCAGTGCTCCTAGCGGGGTTAGTAATGAGCAGTTCTTT TRBV20-1 - TRBD2 TRBJ2-1
CASSRLVGNYGYTF TGTGCCAGCAGCCGACTGGTAGGGAACTATGGCTACACCTTC TRBV7-9 many - TRBJ1-2
CASRGRGRAFF TGTGCCAGCAGGGGCCGAGGGCGGGCTTTCTTT TRBV27 few - TRBJ1-1
CSAVDRGLSGFNYGYTF TGCAGTGCTGTCGACAGGGGGCTTTCGGGTTTTAACTATGGCTACACCTTC TRBV20-1 few TRBD1 TRBJ1-2
CASSHLPLGTGGDGKNIQYF TGTGCCAGCAGCCATCTCCCGCTCGGGACAGGGGGAGATGGCAAAAACATTCAGTACTTC TRBV4-2 - TRBD1 TRBJ2-4